The sequence of this TCR beta chain was determined in a study of technical replicates of blood from a few donors (dated by TCRdb to the late 2010s). As concerns this clone: The antigen it recognizes is unknown. One base away there is no much larger clone; base qualities are not given.

The germline V gene yields SGHRS for CDR1 and YFSETQ for CDR2. V drops 0 bases and J drops 4 bases, leaving 10 bases in between. The CDR3 contains 15 residues, cysteine and phenylalanine counted. Just CDR3 DNA is preserved here, 45 bases in frame from base 1. The library came from the immunoSEQ multiplex PCR assay. TCRdb obtained this table from immuneACCESS and retained in-frame rearrangements with V and J assigned. These tables miss some clones; where compared with another copy, unresolved V genes account for less than half of the shortfall, and the remainder is unexplained. In all, the sample holds more than 65,000 clones, and about 97% of those were seen once. The ten most abundant clones make up around 0.3% of the sample.

The sequence joins TRBV5-1 to TRBJ2-2; a weak D assignment points to TRBD2 (6 bases agree). Material: T cells isolated from PBMCs. The TCR sequence derives from a human donor in good health. The bases are TGCGCCAGCAGCTTGGATGGGGACTCCACCGGGGAGCTGTTTTTT. This yields the protein CASSLDGDSTGELFF.